Listed here are 18 T cell receptor beta chains from one sample, sequenced in a study of cytomegalovirus exposure and HLA in healthy donors. 60 Vbeta and 13 Jbeta primers were used in PCR. Sequencing was performed with immunoSEQ multiplex PCR; in TCRdb, only in-frame clones are kept and a portion is missing. This repertoire includes roughly 39,000 clones. Sequenced: PBMCs. Source of these receptors: a woman aged 25 to 45 in good health and CMV-seropositive.

The chain is built from TRBV4-1 and TRBJ2-6; tentative D call: TRBD1 (5 bases). Germline V CDR1 and CDR2: MGHRA, YSYEKL. The CDR3 sequence is 16 residues long. Trimming left V 4 bases short and J 1 base short, with 11 bases between. CDR3 sequence reads: CASSPEPGSGANVLTF. Written as DNA, the CDR3 is TGCGCCAGCAGCCCAGAACCAGGGTCTGGGGCCAACGTCCTGACTTTC.

CDR3 amino acids: CASSPPGGGTDTQYF. The CDR3, as DNA: TGTGCCAGCTCACCACCGGGAGGGGGCACAGATACGCAGTATTTT. The rearrangement uses TRBV18 and TRBJ2-3; 7 positions agree with TRBD2. This CDR3 spans 15 amino acids. Germline V lookup: CDR1 KGHSH, CDR2 LQKENI. V dropped 0 bases and J dropped 1; count of bases not matched to a gene: 1.

The rearrangement links TRBV6-5 to TRBJ1-4; D perhaps matches TRBD1 (5 bases). The germline V gene encodes CDR1 MNHEY and CDR2 SVGAGI. The CDR3 is 16 residues long. V gave up 2 bases and J gave up 2 bases, with 12 bases separating them. Written as DNA, the CDR3 is TGTGCCAGCAGTTACGGGGGGGGAGGCACTAATGAAAAACTGTTTTTT. Its protein is CASSYGGGGTNEKLFF.

This chain links TRBV27 with TRBJ1-5, with 9 bases aligning to TRBD1. The CDR3 sequence is 19 residues long. The V segment lost 6 bases and the J segment 0 bases; nucleotides outside the gene matches: 15. In germline, CDR1 is MNHEY, CDR2 SMNVEV (reference sequence). The DNA for the CDR3 is TGTGCCAGCAGCGAACTCCGGGACAGGGAAATTTATAGCAATCAGCCCCAGCATTTT. It specifies CASSELRDREIYSNQPQHF.

The chain recombines TRBV7-2 with TRBJ2-2; D is possibly TRBD1 (5 bases). V shed 2 bases and J shed 1 base, with 14 bases lying between them. This CDR3 has 17 residues. The germline gives CDR1 SGHTA, CDR2 FQGNSA. In DNA form, the CDR3 reads TGTGCCAGCAGCTTAATGGCGGCAGGGCTGAACACCGGGGAGCTGTTTTTT. This translates into CASSLMAAGLNTGELFF.

This chain joins TRBV4-1 and TRBJ1-2; D possibly corresponds to TRBD1 (6 bases). The CDR3 runs 17 residues. Trimming cost V 0 bases and J 2 bases, with 16 bases left between them. Germline CDR1 is MGHRA and CDR2 is YSYEKL. The CDR3 here is CASSQDQLQGRNYGYTF. CDR3 DNA sequence: TGCGCCAGCAGCCAAGATCAGTTGCAGGGGCGCAACTATGGCTACACCTTC.

This rearrangement joins TRBV19 to TRBJ2-3, with TRBD1 as a possible D gene (6 bases). CDR3 length: 14 residues. Trimming took 4 bases from V and 0 from J, leaving 8 bases between them. The germline V gene has CDR1 LNHDA and CDR2 SQIVND (reference sequence). The CDR3 bases are TGTGCCAGTAGTACTACAGGGAGCACAGATACGCAGTATTTT. The encoded protein is CASSTTGSTDTQYF.

The chain joins TRBV2 to TRBJ2-5, with 11 bases matching TRBD1. The CDR3 runs 19 residues. V lost 7 bases to trimming and J lost 0 bases; unmatched junction nucleotides: 16. Germline CDR1 reads SNHLY; CDR2 reads FYNNEI. CDR3 DNA sequence: TGTGCCAGCAAGGGGACAGGGGGGGTACTAGGGGTGTACCAAGAGACCCAGTACTTC. It specifies CASKGTGGVLGVYQETQYF.

The V call is TRBV7-9, the J call TRBJ2-7; TRBD1 agrees at 8 bases. Trimming at V came to 4 bases and at J to 5 bases, leaving 13 bases not matched to a gene. Germline V gene sequence: CDR1 SEHNR, CDR2 FQNEAQ (reference sequence). The CDR3 spans 16 residues. The CDR3 DNA reads as TGTGCCAGCAGCTCCGCCCCCCAGGGGGCTTCCCACGAGCAGTACTTC. Translated, it gives CASSSAPQGASHEQYF. The full variable domain, in which reference TRBV7-9 and TRBJ2-7 provide the parts outside the CDR3, is DTGVSQNPRHKITKRGQNVTFRCDPISEHNRLYWYRQTLGQGPEFLTYFQNEAQLEKSRLLSDRFSAERPKGSFSTLEIQRTEQGDSAMYLCASSSAPQGASHEQYFGPGTRLTVT.

The chain couples TRBV2 to TRBJ1-5; possibly TRBD1 for D (6 bases). The CDR3 totals 16 residues. CDR1 is SNHLY, CDR2 FYNNEI, per germline. Deletions cut 7 bases from V and 1 base from J, with 17 bases between. As DNA, the CDR3 is TGTGCCAGCACCCCTCAGGGGATCAGGAGCAATCAGCCCCAGCATTTT. This codes for CASTPQGIRSNQPQHF.

This rearrangement joins TRBV6-1 to TRBJ1-5; D gene uncertain. This CDR3 spans 13 amino acids. CDR1 MNHNS and CDR2 SASEGT come from the germline V gene. Trimming left V 3 bases short and J 7 bases short, with 10 bases between. The CDR3 region is CASSDEVRQPQHF. The CDR3 DNA reads as TGTGCCAGCAGTGATGAGGTGCGGCAGCCCCAGCATTTT.

The V call is TRBV7-2, the J call TRBJ2-7; 9 bases line up with TRBD1. The CDR3 has 15 residues. CDR1 is SGHTA, CDR2 FQGNSA, per germline. V gave up 5 bases and J gave up 2 bases; unmatched junction bases: 7. The CDR3 sequence: CASSPNGQGTYEQYF. The CDR3 nucleotides are TGTGCCAGCAGCCCAAACGGACAGGGGACCTACGAGCAGTACTTC.

The chain recombines TRBV27 with TRBJ2-2; TRBD2 matches 7 bases. The CDR3 loop spans 17 amino acids. The J segment lost 8 bases and the V segment lost 3 bases, leaving 15 bases of the junction unmatched. Per germline, CDR1 MNHEY and CDR2 SMNVEV (reference sequence). In DNA form, the CDR3 reads TGTGCCAGCAGTTTCCTCCCCCCTTGGGAGGGAAGGGGGGAGCTGTTTTTT. This gives the protein CASSFLPPWEGRGELFF.

This sequence joins TRBV2 and TRBJ2-7; D is ambiguous. Trimming removed 0 bases from V and 1 base from J, with 7 bases in between. The CDR3 extends over 14 amino acids. The germline CDR1 and CDR2 sequences are SNHLY and FYNNEI. The CDR3 loop reads CASSEARYSYEQYF. CDR3 nucleotide sequence: TGTGCCAGCAGTGAAGCGCGGTATTCCTACGAGCAGTACTTC.

CDR3 DNA: TGTGCCAGCAGCATAGGGACAGGGGGAACTGAAGCTTTCTTT. This codes for CASSIGTGGTEAFF. The chain employs TRBV11-2 and TRBJ1-1, with TRBD1 matching 11 bases. The trim removed 5 bases at V and 5 bases at J, leaving 4 bases unmatched. Looked up from germline, CDR1 is SGHAT and CDR2 is FQNNGV. This CDR3 spans 14 amino acids.

The V and J genes are TRBV11-2 and TRBJ2-5, with 12 nucleotides matching TRBD2. The CDR3 totals 17 residues. Germline assignment: CDR1 SGHAT and CDR2 FQNNGV. V trimming: 2 bases; J trimming: 3 bases; junction bases outside the gene matches: 7. CDR3 region: CASSLWLAGGYKETQYF. For the CDR3, the DNA is TGTGCCAGCAGCTTATGGCTAGCGGGGGGGTATAAAGAGACCCAGTACTTC.

The chain combines TRBV11-3 with TRBJ2-2; D is possibly TRBD1 (6 bases). The CDR3 contains 13 residues. Germline CDR1 and CDR2: SGHNT and YENEEA. V was pared by 7 bases and J by 6 bases, with 12 bases between. Here the CDR3 reads CASINRDPGELFF. DNA for the CDR3: TGTGCCAGCATTAACAGGGACCCCGGGGAGCTGTTTTTT.

V and J are TRBV5-4 and TRBJ2-5, with 8 bases aligning to TRBD2. Germline loops: CDR1 SGHNT, CDR2 YYREEE (reference sequence). V shed 2 bases, J shed 5 bases, and the junction held 8 bases outside the gene matches. The CDR3 is 15 residues long. The CDR3 is CASSFSGGARETQYF. CDR3 sequence (DNA): TGTGCCAGCAGCTTCTCCGGGGGGGCCCGGGAGACCCAGTACTTC.